This T cell receptor (beta chain) comes out of a study of OX40 agonist ivuxolimab in advanced cancers. Study-wide background: Patients assigned to dose escalation were diagnosed with hepatocellular carcinoma, melanoma, renal cell or head and neck cancer.

V was shortened by 1 base and J by 5 bases, with 19 bases between the two germline ends. Per the germline V gene, CDR1 is MGHRA and CDR2 is YSYEKL. CDR3 length: 17 amino acids. Profiling relied on immunoSEQ multiplex PCR, and the TCRdb table lists in-frame clones only, not all of them. The sample has 49,000 or so clones; roughly 90% are singletons. The sequence was obtained from an adult with an advanced solid tumor such as melanoma, head and neck, liver or kidney cancer. This material consisted of CD4+ or CD8+ T cells sorted from blood, taken in a trial of the OX40 agonist ivuxolimab. The chain carries TRBV4-1 and TRBJ2-3; a weak D match, TRBD2 (6 bases). Written as DNA, the CDR3 is TGCGCCAGCAGCCAAGGAGACGGGACTCAGGCTGGAGATACGCAGTATTTT. Residues: CASSQGDGTQAGDTQYF.